This TCR beta chain is drawn from a study of blood T cell repertoires in COVID-19. About the research overall: Acute-phase and convalescent COVID-19 samples originated in the United States, Italy and Spain. T cells, B-cell-depleted T cells, or PBMCs supplied cDNA or gDNA.

As handled by the study authors: Researchers report that nucleated cell counts were estimated from reference gene primer amplification. The repertoire was sequenced with immunoSEQ multiplex PCR; TCRdb's copy has only in-frame clones and lacks some. Clone size and the V and J calls come from that table; the DNA yielded D and trimming. Altogether some 72,000 clones are present, 80% to 90% being singletons, with the ten largest covering around 4.5%. CDR3 length equals 13 residues. Deletions cut 0 bases from V and 4 bases from J, with 7 bases between. CDR1 is MNHNY, CDR2 SVGAGI, per germline (reference sequence).

This TCR derives from a man in his fifties with active COVID-19. The genes are TRBV6-6 and TRBJ2-7; D unclear. The sequenced material came from peripheral blood. CDR3 DNA sequence: TGTGCCAGCAGTTACTCGAAACTTTACGAGCAGTACTTC. This translates into CASSYSKLYEQYF.